The 27 T cell receptor beta chains in this list originate from one sample, sequenced in a study of T cell responses to AZD1222 COVID-19 vaccine listed by TCRdb under 2021. Libraries were constructed by the immunoSEQ multiplex PCR assay. The immuneACCESS repertoire file appears here via TCRdb, limited to in-frame rearrangements. These files lack a portion of the clones; in checked studies, under half of the deficit traces to unresolved V genes, and the cause of the others is not known. Recorded for this sample are approximately 150,000 clones; 91% of them occurred a single time. In total, the top ten clones hold approximately 5% of the sample. The meaning of the sample's time point label: baseline before first vaccination. The starting material was peripheral blood, obtained on day 0 of AZD1222 vaccination. These receptors originate from an adult in good health.

This sequence joins TRBV9 and TRBJ1-3, with D possibly being TRBD1 (6 bases). The germline V and J ends were trimmed by 4 bases and 14 bases, with 22 bases remaining between them. CDR3 size: 14 residues. CDR1 and CDR2 from the germline V gene are SGDLS and YYNGEE. The CDR3 region is CASSTRALGTPLYF. The CDR3 DNA reads TGTGCCAGCAGCACCAGGGCGTTGGGGACACCGCTATATTTT.

The chain is built from TRBV2 and TRBJ2-7; D call uncertain. This CDR3 has 15 amino acids. V lost 1 base and J 3 bases, leaving 13 bases between the germline ends. CDR1 SNHLY and CDR2 FYNNEI come from the germline V gene. The CDR3 DNA sequence: TGTGCCAGCAGTGAAGGGGCTACCAAGCTCTACGAGCAGTACTTC. Translating gives CASSEGATKLYEQYF.

This clone was observed a handful of times. Here the CDR3 DNA reads TGTGCCAGCAGTGTGCTGCTAGCGGCATCTAGTTCCTACAATGAGCAGTTCTTC. Its protein product is CASSVLLAASSSYNEQFF. This rearrangement joins TRBV6-1 to TRBJ2-1, with 7 bases aligning to TRBD2. J was trimmed by 1 base and V by 4 bases; bases with no gene match: 13. CDR1 is MNHNS, CDR2 SASEGT, per germline. The length of the CDR3 is 18 residues.

In its sample, this clone was seen once. V and J are TRBV7-3 and TRBJ2-2; unclear D gene. Trimming took 3 bases from V and 4 from J, leaving 9 bases between them. CDR1 is SGHTA, CDR2 FQGTGA, per germline. The length of the CDR3 is 14 residues. CDR3 in amino acids: CASSLSMGTGELFF. The CDR3 nucleotides are TGTGCCAGCAGCTTGAGCATGGGCACCGGGGAGCTGTTTTTT.

The rearrangement uses TRBV30 and TRBJ2-2, with 12 bases aligning to TRBD2. The CDR3 spans 17 residues. CDR1 GTSNPN and CDR2 SVGIG come from the germline V gene (reference sequence). Trimming cost V 1 base and J 1 base; bases outside gene matches: 4. Written as DNA, the CDR3 is TGTGCCTGGAGTGCCGGGACTAGCGGGTTGAACACCGGGGAGCTGTTTTTT. Its translation is CAWSAGTSGLNTGELFF.

In this sample, this clone turned up once. The chain couples TRBV28 to TRBJ2-1; D is perhaps TRBD2 (5 bases). V gave up 10 bases and J gave up 7 bases, with 23 bases separating them. Germline V lookup: CDR1 MDHEN, CDR2 SYDVKM. The CDR3 loop spans 15 amino acids. CDR3 protein: CATLDEGAGGNEQFF. CDR3 bases: TGTGCCACCCTCGATGAAGGTGCGGGTGGTAATGAGCAGTTCTTC.

The gene calls are TRBV7-9 and TRBJ2-5, with TRBD1 identical over 10 bases. The trim removed 10 bases at V and 4 bases at J, leaving 6 bases unmatched. The CDR3 has 13 amino acids. Germline loops: CDR1 SEHNR, CDR2 FQNEAQ (reference sequence). In DNA form, the CDR3 reads TGTGCCACAAGACAGGGGGCACGAGAGACCCAGTACTTC. This gives the protein CATRQGARETQYF.

This chain connects TRBV4-2 to TRBJ2-1, with 13 bases fitting TRBD2. V gave up 3 bases and J gave up 5 bases; unmatched junction bases: 4. This CDR3 region has 16 residues. Per germline, CDR1 LGHNA and CDR2 YNFKEQ. DNA of the CDR3: TGTGCCAGCAGCCAGCGACTAGCGGGAGGACACAATGAGCAGTTCTTC. Amino acid sequence: CASSQRLAGGHNEQFF.

V usage is TRBV6-5 and J usage is TRBJ2-1, with TRBD1 identical over 8 bases. Germline V gives CDR1 MNHEY, CDR2 SVGAGI. J gave up 10 bases and V 6 bases, and 14 bases lay outside the gene matches. This CDR3 is 15 amino acids long. In DNA, the CDR3 is TGTGCCAGCAGCGAGGACAGGGAACCCGTCAGGGAGCAGTTCTTC. Its protein is CASSEDREPVREQFF.

The V gene is TRBV19, the J gene TRBJ1-5, with D possibly being TRBD1 (5 bases). The CDR3 covers 16 residues. The ends were cut back, 6 bases at V and 1 base at J, with 16 bases in the middle. The germline V gene has CDR1 LNHDA and CDR2 SQIVND (reference sequence). The CDR3, as DNA: TGTGCCAGTAGCGGGAGGGGTCGGGTCAGCAATCAGCCCCAGCATTTT. Protein sequence: CASSGRGRVSNQPQHF.

This chain links TRBV4-1 with TRBJ1-2; 10 nucleotides line up with TRBD1. The CDR3 contains 16 residues. CDR1 and CDR2 from the germline V gene are MGHRA and YSYEKL. The ends lost 3 bases at V and 6 bases at J; junction bases unmatched: 10. The DNA for the CDR3 is TGCGCCAGCAGCCAGATACCGACAGGGGGCGCAGATGGCTACACCTTC. Translating it yields CASSQIPTGGADGYTF.

The rearrangement links TRBV19 to TRBJ2-1, with 11 bases matching TRBD2. This CDR3 is built from 15 residues. Looked up from germline, CDR1 is LNHDA and CDR2 is SQIVND (reference sequence). J lost 8 bases, V lost 4 bases, and 7 bases had no gene match. CDR3 nucleotide sequence: TGTGCCAGTAGTAAGACTAGCGGGAATTTTGATGAGCAGTTCTTC. Its translation: CASSKTSGNFDEQFF.

The chain uses TRBV7-2 and TRBJ1-2, with D perhaps matching TRBD1 (6 bases). This CDR3 region has 14 residues. The ends were cut back, 5 bases at V and 3 bases at J, with 13 bases in the middle. Germline V gene lookup returns CDR1 SGHTA and CDR2 FQGNSA. The CDR3 reads CASSLTQGYYGYTF. In DNA form, the CDR3 reads TGTGCCAGCAGCCTGACCCAGGGGTACTATGGCTACACCTTC.

The V gene is TRBV15, the J gene TRBJ2-2, with 8 bases aligning to TRBD2. V was pared by 6 bases and J by 2 bases, with 2 bases of the junction left unmatched. Germline V gives CDR1 LNHNV, CDR2 YYDKDF (reference sequence). This CDR3 has 14 amino acids. The CDR3 nucleotides read TGTGCCACCAGTCGGGGGGGAAACACCGGGGAGCTGTTTTTT. Its translation: CATSRGGNTGELFF.

V and J are TRBV10-3 and TRBJ1-6, with D maybe TRBD1 (5 bases). The CDR3 is 13 amino acids. Germline values: CDR1 ENHRY, CDR2 SYGVKD. V shed 10 bases and J shed 5 bases, with 12 bases lying between them. CDR3 sequence reads: CATGTGDNSPLHF. The CDR3 DNA is TGTGCCACCGGGACGGGGGATAATTCACCCCTCCACTTT.

The chain uses TRBV4-2 and TRBJ1-1, with D uncertain. Germline V lookup: CDR1 LGHNA, CDR2 YNFKEQ. V was pared by 1 base and J by 4 bases, with 7 bases between. The CDR3 contains 13 residues. The CDR3 here is CASSQAVSTEAFF. The CDR3 region has the DNA TGTGCCAGCAGCCAAGCTGTAAGCACTGAAGCTTTCTTT.

V is TRBV5-8 and J is TRBJ2-3; D unclear. Deletions cut 5 bases from V and 0 bases from J, with 10 bases between. This CDR3 spans 14 amino acids. Germline CDR1 and CDR2: SGHTS and YDEGEE. CDR3 sequence (DNA): TGTGCCAGCAGTCGGTACAGAAGCACAGATACGCAGTATTTT. It codes for CASSRYRSTDTQYF.

The sample holds a few counts of this clone. Relative to the germline gene, one junction end is altered; a read error may explain this. The chain links TRBV12-3 or TRBV12-4 to TRBJ1-1, with D tentatively TRBD1 (5 bases). The CDR3 has 12 residues. CDR3 bases: TGTGCCAGCAGGGAAGGGGCACAGGCAATACATTTT. As protein: CASREGAQAIHF.

The chain is built from TRBV6-5 and TRBJ2-5; 9 bases are a match to TRBD1. The CDR3 totals 15 residues. V lost 4 bases to trimming and J lost 2 bases; unmatched junction nucleotides: 5. The V gene's germline CDR1 is MNHEY and CDR2 SVGAGI. Here the CDR3 DNA reads TGTGCCAGCAGTTCCGGACAGGGGAGGCAAGAGACCCAGTACTTC. This gives the protein CASSSGQGRQETQYF.

This sequence joins TRBV6-2 or TRBV6-3 and TRBJ1-1, with TRBD1 as a possible D gene (5 bases). The V end lost 2 bases, the J end lost 2 bases, and 12 bases lay between the germline ends. This CDR3 contains 15 residues. Germline V gene lookup returns CDR1 MNHEY and CDR2 SVGEGT. The CDR3 is CASSYRGGANTEAFF. The CDR3 nucleotides read TGTGCCAGCAGTTACCGCGGAGGGGCCAACACTGAAGCTTTCTTT.

The chain has TRBV6-1 and TRBJ2-7; TRBD2 agrees at 7 bases. This CDR3 contains 15 residues. The V segment lost 1 base and the J segment 4 bases; nucleotides outside the gene matches: 7. The germline V gene has CDR1 MNHNS and CDR2 SASEGT. The CDR3 reads CASSEEASGGYEQYF. The CDR3 DNA follows: TGTGCCAGCAGTGAAGAAGCTAGCGGAGGTTACGAGCAGTACTTC.

The rearrangement links TRBV18 to TRBJ2-1; 14 bases are shared with TRBD2. The CDR3 sequence is 16 residues long. Per germline, CDR1 KGHSH and CDR2 LQKENI. The junction had 6 bases not matched to a gene; V was cut back by 4 bases and J by 7 bases. The DNA of the CDR3 is TGTGCCAGCTCACTCACGGGACTAGCGGGAGTGAATGAGCAGTTCTTC. Translating gives CASSLTGLAGVNEQFF.

The rearrangement uses TRBV27 and TRBJ2-1; 8 nucleotides align to TRBD1. V shed 2 bases and J 5 bases; nucleotides not matched to a gene: 11. Germline loops: CDR1 MNHEY, CDR2 SMNVEV (reference sequence). This CDR3 spans 17 amino acids. The CDR3 DNA reads as TGTGCCAGCAGTTTAAACAGGGGGTCCCCCTATGACAATGAGCAGTTCTTC. Translated: CASSLNRGSPYDNEQFF.

V usage is TRBV7-8 and J usage is TRBJ2-7; possibly TRBD1 for D (5 bases). The CDR3 is made up of 15 amino acids. In germline, CDR1 is SGHVS, CDR2 FQNEAQ. Trimming took 5 bases from V and 0 from J, leaving 14 bases between them. The CDR3 spells CASSLSRVSSYEQYF. DNA of the CDR3: TGTGCCAGCAGCCTCTCCAGGGTTAGCTCCTACGAGCAGTACTTC.

The chain has TRBV19 and TRBJ2-6, with D hard to call. In germline, CDR1 is LNHDA, CDR2 SQIVND (reference sequence). Trimming shortened V by 7 bases and J by 0 bases, and 10 bases separated the two germline ends. The CDR3 contains 15 residues. CDR3 bases: TGTGCCAGTAAAAAAGTGTTCTCTGGGGCCAACGTCCTGACTTTC. Protein: CASKKVFSGANVLTF.

This chain uses TRBV20-1 with TRBJ2-7; D uncertain. CDR1 is DFQATT, CDR2 SNEGSKA, per germline (reference sequence). The V end lost 5 bases, the J end lost 0 bases, and 8 bases lay between the germline ends. CDR3 length equals 12 residues. CDR3 DNA sequence: TGCAGTGCTGGTGGGGACTCCTACGAGCAGTACTTC. It codes for CSAGGDSYEQYF.

The V call is TRBV3-1 (or the pseudogene TRBV3-2), the J call TRBJ2-7, with D tentatively TRBD2 (5 bases). The CDR3 is 13 residues long. With 4 bases removed from V and 4 bases from J, the gap between germline ends came to 11 bases. Germline assignment: CDR1 LGHDT and CDR2 YNNKEL (reference sequence). CDR3 DNA: TGTGCCAGCAGCCTTGGCCGCGGGTACGAGCAGTACTTC. Its protein product is CASSLGRGYEQYF.